These 14 T cell receptor beta chains share one sample of origin, sequenced in a study of shared clonotypes between healthy human individuals. Repertoires were generated with immunoSEQ multiplex PCR, while TCRdb's copy carries only in-frame clones and drops some. The repertoire consists of a few million clones, with more than 80% occurring once and the leading ten covering more than 0.12%. Sequencing was performed on naive CD4+ T cells sorted from blood. Regarding subset: CD45RA+ positively selected. Receptor source: a man aged 18-30 years in good health.

The chain employs TRBV6-6 and TRBJ1-3; 9 positions match TRBD1. CDR1 and CDR2 from the germline V gene are MNHNY and SVGAGI (reference sequence). The CDR3 spans 14 residues. V lost 6 bases, J lost 4 bases, and 4 bases stayed unmatched. CDR3 amino acids: CASSPQGAGNTIYF. In DNA, the CDR3 is TGTGCCAGCAGCCCACAGGGGGCGGGAAACACCATATATTTT.

The rearrangement joins TRBV28 to TRBJ1-6; possible D gene TRBD1, 5 bases. V lost 5 bases to trimming and J lost 4 bases, with 9 bases between them. This CDR3 spans 14 amino acids. The V gene's germline CDR1 is MDHEN and CDR2 SYDVKM. This CDR3 reads CASSGDGYNSPLHF. CDR3 sequence (DNA): TGTGCCAGCAGTGGGGACGGATATAATTCACCCCTCCACTTT. The whole variable domain, remainder taken from reference TRBV28 and TRBJ1-6, is DVKVTQSSRYLVKRTGEKVFLECVQDMDHENMFWYRQDPGLGLRLIYFSYDVKMKEKGDIPEGYSVSREKKERFSLILESASTNQTSMYLCASSGDGYNSPLHFGNGTRLTVT.

The chain is built from TRBV5-4 and TRBJ2-1, with 11 bases lining up with TRBD2. The V segment lost 0 bases and the J segment 8 bases; nucleotides outside the gene matches: 7. Germline V gene data show CDR1 as SGHNT and CDR2 as YYREEE (reference sequence). CDR3 size: 16 residues. The CDR3 loop is CASSLGRTSGYYEQFF. CDR3 sequence (DNA): TGTGCCAGCAGCTTGGGCAGGACTAGCGGGTATTATGAGCAGTTCTTC.

The chain joins TRBV5-1 to TRBJ2-3; 8 bases align to TRBD2. CDR3 length: 16 residues. Losses at the gene ends were 0 bases for V and 1 base for J; bases not matched to a gene: 4. CDR1 is SGHRS, CDR2 YFSETQ, per germline. The CDR3, as DNA: TGCGCCAGCAGCTTGGAGGTACTAGCGGGCACAGATACGCAGTATTTT. Encoded protein: CASSLEVLAGTDTQYF.

The chain employs TRBV28 and TRBJ2-6, with D unresolved. V lost 6 bases and J lost 0, with 15 bases in between. This CDR3 has 17 residues. From germline, CDR1 is MDHEN and CDR2 SYDVKM. The CDR3 DNA reads as TGTGCCAGCAGCCCAACAAGGACCGTCTCTGGGGCCAACGTCCTGACTTTC. Translating gives CASSPTRTVSGANVLTF.

V and J are TRBV7-6 and TRBJ2-2, with 10 bases fitting TRBD2. The germline V gene has CDR1 SGHVS and CDR2 FNYEAQ. This CDR3 contains 16 residues. V shed 1 base and J 5 bases; nucleotides not matched to a gene: 4. For the CDR3, the DNA is TGTGCCAGCAGCTTAGGGACTAGCGGAACAACCGGGGAGCTGTTTTTT. Translated, it gives CASSLGTSGTTGELFF.

The gene calls are TRBV5-4 and TRBJ1-4; no definite D call. The CDR3 covers 15 residues. Germline V gives CDR1 SGHNT, CDR2 YYREEE (reference sequence). V lost 4 bases and J 0 bases, leaving 10 bases between the germline ends. CDR3 protein: CASSTNRATNEKLFF. The DNA for the CDR3 is TGTGCCAGCAGCACGAACAGAGCAACTAATGAAAAACTGTTTTTT.

As for this clone: The sample has other DNA sequences that encode this CDR3 too. The chain joins TRBV18 to TRBJ1-6; D may be TRBD1 (5 bases). Deletions cut 3 bases from V and 6 bases from J, with 12 bases between. The germline gives CDR1 KGHSH, CDR2 LQKENI. CDR3 size: 15 residues. CDR3 DNA sequence: TGTGCCAGCTCACCGGGGCAGAACCTTAATTCACCCCTCCACTTT. The encoded protein is CASSPGQNLNSPLHF.

The V gene is TRBV30, the J gene TRBJ2-3, with unresolved D. Trimming removed 2 bases from V and 5 bases from J, with 5 bases in between. The CDR3 is made up of 11 amino acids. Per the germline V gene, CDR1 is GTSNPN and CDR2 is SVGIG (reference sequence). CDR3 bases: TGTGCCTGGAGTTTGATAGATACGCAGTATTTT. Translated: CAWSLIDTQYF.

The chain has TRBV6-5 and TRBJ1-4; 8 nucleotides match TRBD1. Trimming took 10 bases from V and 8 from J; bases not matched to a gene: 9. This CDR3 spans 13 amino acids. In germline, CDR1 is MNHEY, CDR2 SVGAGI. The CDR3 nucleotides are TGTGCCACCTCCGGACAGGGAGGAGAAAAACTGTTTTTT. Encoded protein: CATSGQGGEKLFF.

Details on this clone: The junction does not match germline at one end; this may be a read error. This chain joins TRBV7-7 and TRBJ2-7; TRBD1 agrees at 10 bases. The CDR3 has 14 amino acids. Germline loops: CDR1 SSHAT, CDR2 FNYEAQ (reference sequence). The DNA of the CDR3 is TGTGCTAGCAGCCCGGGACAGGGGTTCCACGAGCAGTACTTC. Translation gives CASSPGQGFHEQYF.

This clone was recorded a few times. The sample has other DNA sequences that encode this CDR3 too. The CDR3 loop is CASSQPGQGNQPQHF. The CDR3 DNA reads as TGCGCCAGCAGCCAACCAGGACAGGGCAATCAGCCCCAGCATTTT. This rearrangement joins TRBV4-1 to TRBJ1-5; 7 nucleotides align to TRBD1. In germline, CDR1 is MGHRA, CDR2 YSYEKL. Losses at the gene ends were 2 bases for V and 2 bases for J; bases not matched to a gene: 3. The CDR3 has 15 residues.

The gene calls are TRBV7-3 and TRBJ2-1, with 9 bases matching TRBD1. The CDR3 extends over 16 amino acids. Germline CDR1 SGHTA, CDR2 FQGTGA. J lost 2 bases, V lost 0 bases, and 2 bases had no gene match. CDR3 sequence (DNA): TGTGCCAGCAGCTTAACTGGGACAGGGACCTACAATGAGCAGTTCTTC. This gives the protein CASSLTGTGTYNEQFF.

This clone was detected only a few times. V usage is TRBV5-1 and J usage is TRBJ2-2; perhaps TRBD1 as D (6 bases). Trimming left V 3 bases short and J 4 bases short, with 13 bases between. Looked up from germline, CDR1 is SGHRS and CDR2 is YFSETQ. The CDR3 runs to 15 residues. The CDR3: CASSSRQDGTGELFF. In DNA form, the CDR3 reads TGCGCCAGCAGCTCACGACAGGACGGCACCGGGGAGCTGTTTTTT.